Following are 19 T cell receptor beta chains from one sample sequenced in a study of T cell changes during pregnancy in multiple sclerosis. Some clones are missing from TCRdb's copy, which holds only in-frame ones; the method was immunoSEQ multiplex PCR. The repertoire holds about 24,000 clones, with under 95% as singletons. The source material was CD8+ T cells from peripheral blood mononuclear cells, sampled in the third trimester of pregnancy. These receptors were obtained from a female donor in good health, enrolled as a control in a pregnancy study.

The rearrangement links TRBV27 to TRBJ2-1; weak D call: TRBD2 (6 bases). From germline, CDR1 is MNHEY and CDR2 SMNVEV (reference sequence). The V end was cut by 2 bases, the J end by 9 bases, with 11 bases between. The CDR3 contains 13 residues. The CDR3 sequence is CASSLRLGAEQFF. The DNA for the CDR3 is TGTGCCAGCAGTTTAAGACTAGGTGCTGAGCAGTTCTTC.

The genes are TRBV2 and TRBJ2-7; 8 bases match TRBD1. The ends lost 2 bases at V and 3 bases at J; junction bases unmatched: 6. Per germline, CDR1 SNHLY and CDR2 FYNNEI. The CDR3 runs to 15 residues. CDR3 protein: CASSERTGRFYEQYF. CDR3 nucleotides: TGTGCCAGCAGTGAAAGGACAGGGCGTTTCTACGAGCAGTACTTC.

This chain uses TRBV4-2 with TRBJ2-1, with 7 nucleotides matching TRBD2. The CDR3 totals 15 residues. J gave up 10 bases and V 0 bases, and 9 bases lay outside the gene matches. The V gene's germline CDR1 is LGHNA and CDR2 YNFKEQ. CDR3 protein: CASSQDFGGVREQFF. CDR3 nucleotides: TGTGCCAGCAGCCAAGATTTTGGGGGGGTGCGAGAGCAGTTCTTC.

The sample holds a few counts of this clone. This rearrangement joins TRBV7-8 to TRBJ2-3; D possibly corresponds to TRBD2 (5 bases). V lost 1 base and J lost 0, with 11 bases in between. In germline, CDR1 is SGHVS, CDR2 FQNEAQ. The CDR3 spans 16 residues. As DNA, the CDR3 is TGTGCCAGCAGCTTAGAAGGACTTACTAGCACAGATACGCAGTATTTT. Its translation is CASSLEGLTSTDTQYF.

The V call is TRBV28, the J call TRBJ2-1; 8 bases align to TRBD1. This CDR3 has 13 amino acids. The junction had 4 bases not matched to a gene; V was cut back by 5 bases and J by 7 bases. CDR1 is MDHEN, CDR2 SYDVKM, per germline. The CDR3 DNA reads TGTGCCAGCAGTGCGACAGGGGTAAATGAGCAGTTCTTC. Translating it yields CASSATGVNEQFF.

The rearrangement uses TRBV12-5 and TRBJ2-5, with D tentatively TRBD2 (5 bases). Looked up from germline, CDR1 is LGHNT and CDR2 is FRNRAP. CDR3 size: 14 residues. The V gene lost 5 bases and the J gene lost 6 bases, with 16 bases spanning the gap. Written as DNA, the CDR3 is TGTGCTAGTGGTCTAGCCCCCGGGCTAAAGACCCAGTACTTC. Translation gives CASGLAPGLKTQYF.

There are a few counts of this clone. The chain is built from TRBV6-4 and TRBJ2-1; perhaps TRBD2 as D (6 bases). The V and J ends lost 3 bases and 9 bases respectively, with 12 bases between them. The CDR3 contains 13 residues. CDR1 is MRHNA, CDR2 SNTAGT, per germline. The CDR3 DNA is TGTGCCAGCAGTGAGCGGGACTCCGGTGAGCAGTTCTTC. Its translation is CASSERDSGEQFF.

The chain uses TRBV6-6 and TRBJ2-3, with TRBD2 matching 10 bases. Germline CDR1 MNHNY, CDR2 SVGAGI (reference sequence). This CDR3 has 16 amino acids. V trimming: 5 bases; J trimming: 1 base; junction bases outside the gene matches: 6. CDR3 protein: CASSGLLAGGTDTQYF. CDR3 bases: TGTGCCAGCAGTGGCCTCCTAGCGGGGGGCACAGATACGCAGTATTTT.

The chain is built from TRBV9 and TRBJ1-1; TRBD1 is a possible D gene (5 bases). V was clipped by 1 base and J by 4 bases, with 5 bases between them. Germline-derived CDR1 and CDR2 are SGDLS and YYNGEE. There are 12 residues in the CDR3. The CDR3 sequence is CASSVQGTEAFF. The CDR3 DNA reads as TGTGCCAGCAGCGTACAGGGCACTGAAGCTTTCTTT.

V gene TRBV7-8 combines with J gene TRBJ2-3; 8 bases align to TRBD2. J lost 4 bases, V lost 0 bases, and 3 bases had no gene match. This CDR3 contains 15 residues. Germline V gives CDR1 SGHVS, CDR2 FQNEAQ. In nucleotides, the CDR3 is TGTGCCAGCAGCTTAGCAGCGGGAGCAGCAGATACGCAGTATTTT. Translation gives CASSLAAGAADTQYF. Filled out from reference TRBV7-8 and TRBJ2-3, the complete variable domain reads GAGVSQSPRYKVAKRGQDVALRCDPISGHVSLFWYQQALGQGPEFLTYFQNEAQLDKSGLPSDRFFAERPEGSVSTLKIQRTQQEDSAVYLCASSLAAGAADTQYFGPGTRLTVL.

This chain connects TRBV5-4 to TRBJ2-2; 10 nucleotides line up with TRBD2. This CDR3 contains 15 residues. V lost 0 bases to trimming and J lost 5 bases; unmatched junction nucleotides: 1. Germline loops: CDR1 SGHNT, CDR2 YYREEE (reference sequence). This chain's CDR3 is CASSLELAGTGELFF. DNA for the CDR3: TGTGCCAGCAGCTTGGAACTAGCGGGGACCGGGGAGCTGTTTTTT. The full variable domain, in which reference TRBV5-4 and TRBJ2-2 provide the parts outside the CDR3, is ETGVTQSPTHLIKTRGQQVTLRCSSQSGHNTVSWYQQALGQGPQFIFQYYREEENGRGNFPPRFSGLQFPNYSSELNVNALELDDSALYLCASSLELAGTGELFFGEGSRLTVL.

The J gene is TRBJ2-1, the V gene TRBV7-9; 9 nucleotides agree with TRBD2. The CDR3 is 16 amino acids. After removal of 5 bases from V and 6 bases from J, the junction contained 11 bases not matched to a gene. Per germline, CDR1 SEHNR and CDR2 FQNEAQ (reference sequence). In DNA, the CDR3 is TGTGCCAGCAGCGGCGCGGCTAGCGGGGACCTCAATGAGCAGTTCTTC. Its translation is CASSGAASGDLNEQFF.

DNA for the CDR3: TGTGCCAGCAGCCGGATTAGACAGGAGTCTAACAATGAGCAGTTCTTC. Translating gives CASSRIRQESNNEQFF. V is TRBV7-9 and J is TRBJ2-1; D may be TRBD1 (6 bases). V lost 5 bases to trimming and J lost 5 bases, with 19 bases between them. The CDR3 runs to 16 residues. In germline, CDR1 is SEHNR, CDR2 FQNEAQ (reference sequence).

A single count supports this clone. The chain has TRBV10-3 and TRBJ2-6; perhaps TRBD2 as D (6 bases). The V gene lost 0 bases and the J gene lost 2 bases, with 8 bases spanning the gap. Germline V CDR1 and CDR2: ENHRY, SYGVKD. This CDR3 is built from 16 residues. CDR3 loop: CAISESGGTGANVLTF. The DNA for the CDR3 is TGTGCCATCAGTGAGTCCGGAGGGACTGGGGCCAACGTCCTGACTTTC.

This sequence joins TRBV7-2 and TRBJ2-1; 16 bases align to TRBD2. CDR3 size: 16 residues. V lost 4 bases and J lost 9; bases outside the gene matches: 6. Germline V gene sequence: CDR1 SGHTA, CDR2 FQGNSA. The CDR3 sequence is CASSSGLAGGLSEQFF. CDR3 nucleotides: TGTGCCAGCAGCTCGGGACTAGCGGGAGGGCTTTCTGAGCAGTTCTTC.

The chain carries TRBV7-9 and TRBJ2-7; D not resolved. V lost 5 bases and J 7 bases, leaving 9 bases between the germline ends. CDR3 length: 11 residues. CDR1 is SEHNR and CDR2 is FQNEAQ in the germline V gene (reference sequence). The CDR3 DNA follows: TGTGCCAGCAGCCTGTTCCAGGAGCAGTACTTC. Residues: CASSLFQEQYF.

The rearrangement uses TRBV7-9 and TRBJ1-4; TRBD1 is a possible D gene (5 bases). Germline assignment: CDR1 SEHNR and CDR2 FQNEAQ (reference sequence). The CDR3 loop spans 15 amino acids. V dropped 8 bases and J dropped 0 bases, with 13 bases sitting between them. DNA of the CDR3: TGTGCCAGCTTATTCACAGGAGCAACTAATGAAAAACTGTTTTTT. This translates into CASLFTGATNEKLFF.

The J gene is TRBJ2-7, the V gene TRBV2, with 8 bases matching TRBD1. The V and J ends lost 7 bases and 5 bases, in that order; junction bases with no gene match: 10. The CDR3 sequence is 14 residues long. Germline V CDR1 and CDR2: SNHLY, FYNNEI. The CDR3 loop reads CASNQQGQADEQYF. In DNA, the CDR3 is TGTGCCAGCAACCAACAGGGACAGGCTGACGAGCAGTACTTC.

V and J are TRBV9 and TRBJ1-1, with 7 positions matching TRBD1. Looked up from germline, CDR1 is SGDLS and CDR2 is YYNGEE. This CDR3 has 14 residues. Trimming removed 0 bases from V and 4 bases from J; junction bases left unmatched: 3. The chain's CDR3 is CASSVVAGGTEAFF. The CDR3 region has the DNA TGTGCCAGCAGCGTAGTTGCAGGGGGCACTGAAGCTTTCTTT.